These 8 T cell receptor beta chains came from one sample sequenced in a study of T cell responses to AZD1222 COVID-19 vaccine. Sequenced by immunoSEQ multiplex PCR; TCRdb stores in-frame clones only, minus some. The sample consists of some 120,000 clones, 75% to 85% of them appearing once. This material consisted of peripheral blood, taken 28 days after the second AZD1222 dose. These receptors originate from an adult who received the AZD1222 COVID-19 vaccine.

This chain's CDR3 is CASSLSQGDQPQHF. As DNA, the CDR3 is TGTGCCAGCAGTTTGTCGCAGGGGGATCAGCCCCAGCATTTT. The J gene is TRBJ1-5, the V gene TRBV27, with TRBD1 matching 7 bases. The CDR3 runs 14 residues. V lost 3 bases to trimming and J lost 5 bases; unmatched junction nucleotides: 4. Germline loops: CDR1 MNHEY, CDR2 SMNVEV (reference sequence).

V usage is TRBV4-3 and J usage is TRBJ2-7; 7 bases line up with TRBD1. In germline, CDR1 is LGHNA, CDR2 YSLEER. The CDR3 sequence is 15 residues long. J gave up 5 bases and V 2 bases, and 9 bases lay outside the gene matches. For the CDR3, the DNA is TGCGCCAGCAGCCAACAGACAGGGCCAGAGGACGAGCAGTACTTC. Residues: CASSQQTGPEDEQYF.

The CDR3 DNA sequence: TGCGCCAGCAGCTTTTGGATATCTAACTATGGCTACACCTTC. Translation gives CASSFWISNYGYTF. The J gene is TRBJ1-2, the V gene TRBV5-1; no definite D call. Trimming cost V 2 bases and J 0 bases, with 8 bases left between them. Germline V gene sequence: CDR1 SGHRS, CDR2 YFSETQ. The CDR3 extends over 14 amino acids.

The chain joins TRBV6-5 to TRBJ2-3; no clear D. The CDR3 runs 14 residues. Germline assignment: CDR1 MNHEY and CDR2 SVGAGI. Trimming cost V 6 bases and J 4 bases, with 14 bases left between them. CDR3 loop: CASSRPTNADTQYF. CDR3 sequence (DNA): TGTGCCAGCAGCCGTCCCACCAACGCAGATACGCAGTATTTT.

The chain joins TRBV30 to TRBJ1-2; D is unclear. The V and J ends lost 3 bases and 4 bases respectively, with 15 bases between them. The CDR3 is made up of 14 amino acids. The germline CDR1 and CDR2 sequences are GTSNPN and SVGIG (reference sequence). CDR3 amino acids: CAWSLRVTGYGYTF. CDR3 coding DNA: TGTGCCTGGAGCCTAAGAGTAACCGGCTATGGCTACACCTTC.

V usage is TRBV30 and J usage is TRBJ2-7, with 8 nucleotides matching TRBD1. The germline V gene has CDR1 GTSNPN and CDR2 SVGIG (reference sequence). Germline trimming cut 5 bases from V and 6 bases from J; bases unmatched to any gene: 15. CDR3 length: 15 amino acids. The chain's CDR3 is CAWETRQGKLREQYF. The CDR3 nucleotides are TGTGCCTGGGAAACGCGACAGGGGAAGTTACGCGAGCAGTACTTC.

The gene calls are TRBV19 and TRBJ2-4; 8 nucleotides agree with TRBD2. Per germline, CDR1 LNHDA and CDR2 SQIVND (reference sequence). The CDR3 is made up of 16 amino acids. After removal of 3 bases from V and 0 bases from J, the junction contained 4 bases not matched to a gene. CDR3 amino acids: CASSIRAGEAKNIQYF. CDR3 nucleotides: TGTGCCAGTAGTATCCGAGCGGGGGAAGCCAAAAACATTCAGTACTTC.

This chain links TRBV11-2 with TRBJ1-2; D gene uncertain. The CDR3 runs 14 residues. Trimming took 5 bases from V and 2 from J, leaving 12 bases between them. The V gene's germline CDR1 is SGHAT and CDR2 FQNNGV. DNA for the CDR3: TGTGCCAGCAGCCAATCCGCGGGAAACTATGGCTACACCTTC. Translating gives CASSQSAGNYGYTF. Full variable domain (missing parts from reference TRBV11-2 and TRBJ1-2): EAGVAQSPRYKIIEKRQSVAFWCNPISGHATLYWYQQILGQGPKLLIQFQNNGVVDDSQLPKDRFSAERLKGVDSTLKIQPAKLEDSAVYLCASSQSAGNYGYTFGSGTRLTVV.